The entry below gives a single T cell receptor (beta chain) sequence along with its context. The antigen it recognizes is unknown. Base qualities were left out, and no much larger clone turns up one base away. This sample is part of a study of blood T cell repertoires in COVID-19 (dated by TCRdb to the early 2020s). Context from the whole study: Samples covering the acute and convalescent phases of COVID-19 were provided by collaborators in the United States, Italy and Spain. The repertoires were made available in a free public database intended to serve as a resource for research on the immune response to SARS-CoV-2. Samples came from the ongoing ImmuneRACE study (first 160 participants) plus 1,254 subjects from 6 global collaborators. The prospective study material was composed of cDNA or gDNA derived from T cells, B-cell-depleted T cells, or PBMCs. Subjects who had been exposed to COVID-19, were actively infected with it, or had recovered from it provided the deeply sampled blood TCRbeta repertoires that made up the dataset. Where HLA class I and class II types were available, the types were taken from metadata supplied by the sample provider, not from assay-based typing. A de-identified subject ID, COVID-19 status, age in years and sex were almost always included in the sample metadata. What the authors observed across the whole study: How much clinical and demographic metadata was included differed by source and by participant, and the metadata was provided uncurated.

Relative to germline, V is missing 7 bases and J is missing 0 bases, with 8 bases of the junction outside any gene match. The CDR3 covers 15 residues, taking in both the cysteine and the phenylalanine. Of the read, only the CDR3 DNA is kept; its 45 bases are in frame from base 1. Per the germline V gene (reference sequence), LNHDA is the CDR1 and SQIVND is the CDR2. Participants in the prospective study were aged roughly 18 to 100 years, lived in 24 United States geographic areas, and enrolled through a virtual design. To assign participants to cohorts, the prospective study relied on clinical history that participants themselves reported in a screening survey and a study questionnaire. Each participant in the prospective study had whole blood, serum and a nasopharyngeal or oropharyngeal swab collected by mobile phlebotomists. Additional blood draws and questionnaires over an approximately 2-month period could optionally be provided by prospective study participants. Before DNA extraction, prospective study blood samples were shipped either frozen or at room temperature.

The immunoSEQ Assay, a bias-controlled multiplex PCR, was used to amplify TCRbeta CDR3 regions from genomic DNA. In the source study's methods: The number of nucleated cells in each sample was estimated from the amplification of reference gene primers within the assay. To quantify the absolute abundance of each unique TCRbeta CDR3 rearrangement, sequence reads were collapsed and filtered. For each sample, productive Simpson clonality was calculated as the square root of Simpson's diversity index across productive rearrangements. What TCRdb holds here is the immuneACCESS table cut down to in-frame rearrangements. Part of the clones is not present; checked against another copy, under half of the missing clones reflect an unresolved V gene, and the others are unexplained. The DNA gave D and trimming, while V, J and clone size come from that table. Recorded for this sample are under 250,000 clones; around nine tenths of them occurred a single time. The ten largest clones capture around 4.2% of the sample.

The chain uses TRBV19 and TRBJ1-1, with 7 bases aligning to TRBD1. This receptor was identified in a woman aged 30 to 39 with acute COVID-19. The sample comprised PBMCs or T cells enriched from blood (not recorded which). The nucleotide sequence is given as TGTGCCAGTAACCGGGACAGCCTCCTGAACACTGAAGCTTTCTTT. Its amino acids are CASNRDSLLNTEAFF.